The entry that follows covers one T cell receptor (beta chain) sequence. A read error may be the cause here, since a much bigger clone is one base away. The sample comes from a study of CD8 T cells in ankylosing spondylitis. TCRdb reprocessed the 5' RACE reads via MiXCR and lists one record per CDR3 protein. The sample yields 150,000 to 200,000 distinct CDR3 sequences, about an eighth seen once. Germline CDR1 reads DFQATT; CDR2 reads SNEGSKA (reference sequence). CDR3 length: 16 amino acids. Sequenced sample: blood, either unsorted or a sorted T cell fraction (not recorded which). The chain employs TRBV20-1 and TRBJ2-1; 10 positions match TRBD2. This TCR was recovered from a female donor with ankylosing spondylitis or in good health (not recorded which). The chain's CDR3 is CSTRKIAGGSYNEQFF. In DNA form, the CDR3 reads TGCAGTACTAGAAAAATAGCGGGAGGCTCCTACAATGAGCAGTTCTTC.